Many counts were recorded for the clone carrying this T cell receptor (beta chain). Its target is not known. Patients having uncontrolled infection, another autoimmune disease, pregnancy or lactation were not included. The authors took PBMCs from 7.5 to 10 ml fresh peripheral blood. The data stem from a study of T cells in Graves' hyperthyroidism and ophthalmopathy. Overall study findings and caveats: Model predictions of ophthalmopathy came a median approximately 6.5 months before onset.

The CDR3 covers 12 residues. The germline CDR1 and CDR2 sequences are MDHEN and SYDVKM. Trimming left V 11 bases short and J 1 base short, with 11 bases between. TCR beta CDR3 regions were amplified from RNA transcripts. Primed by the HTBI set, a first-round RT-PCR was run on the TCR CDR3. TCRdb ran MiXCR on the multiplex PCR reads and lists one entry per CDR3 protein. The top ten clones hold about 3.5% of a sample with 350,000 to 400,000 distinct CDR3 sequences, approximately 20% of them seen once. The rearrangement joins TRBV28 to TRBJ1-2; tentative D call: TRBD1 (5 bases). The sequence was collected from a woman aged 18-29 years with Graves' hyperthyroidism. Sequenced material: blood. The CDR3 DNA sequence: TGTGCCGGGGGGGAAAATAACTATGGCTACACCTTC. As protein: CAGGENNYGYTF.